This T cell receptor (beta chain) was documented in a study of beta chain features in type 1 diabetes. Study-wide points: Shorter TCRB CDR3s, moderately but significantly so, were found in Type 1 diabetes patients in all four CD4+ subsets. PCR could preferentially amplify shorter templates, alike in patients and controls. The VDJ junctions of type 1 diabetes patients carried fewer insertions and more deletions.

V was clipped by 0 bases and J by 3 bases, with 9 bases between them. Germline CDR1 is KGHSH and CDR2 is LQKENI. The CDR3 totals 14 residues. Expressed TCRB transcripts were sequenced because the entire RNA isolate underwent reverse transcription. Produced via immunoSEQ multiplex PCR; TCRdb's table is partial and in-frame only. The table includes hundreds of thousands of clones, around an eighth detected once. As for this clone: Its antigen is unknown.

The sequence was collected from a young man with type 1 diabetes. Material: naive CD4+ T cells from blood. The chain carries TRBV18 and TRBJ2-7; D is unclear. As DNA, the CDR3 is TGTGCCAGCTCACCACCGGCAGGCTTCTACGAGCAGTACTTC. Amino acid sequence: CASSPPAGFYEQYF.